Below are 26 T cell receptor beta chains sequenced from a single sample in a study of cytomegalovirus exposure and HLA in healthy donors. This table comes from immunoSEQ multiplex PCR, and its TCRdb copy is limited to in-frame clones, with some not included. In the table there are about 250,000 clones, roughly 87% of which are singletons. The specimen was PBMCs. These receptors all stem from a man younger than 35 in good health and CMV-seropositive.

The rearrangement joins TRBV6-5 to TRBJ1-4; tentatively, D is TRBD1 (5 bases). Looked up from germline, CDR1 is MNHEY and CDR2 is SVGAGI. The CDR3 covers 16 residues. The V end lost 0 bases, the J end lost 7 bases, and 15 bases lay between the germline ends. CDR3 nucleotide sequence: TGTGCCAGCAGTTACTCGGGGCTCCTAGTCGGTGAAAAACTGTTTTTT. Translation gives CASSYSGLLVGEKLFF.

Concerning this clone itself: The same CDR3 arises from other DNA sequences in this sample as well. The DNA of the CDR3 is TGTGCCTGGAGTGTCGGGTACGAGCAGTACTTC. It specifies CAWSVGYEQYF. This chain connects TRBV30 to TRBJ2-7; no definite D call. The germline CDR1 and CDR2 sequences are GTSNPN and SVGIG (reference sequence). This CDR3 contains 11 residues. The V end lost 0 bases, the J end lost 4 bases, and 4 bases lay between the germline ends.

This clone has just one count. V and J are TRBV5-1 and TRBJ2-3; weak D call: TRBD1 (6 bases). Trimming pared 5 bases from V and 6 bases from J, leaving 19 bases between. This CDR3 has 15 amino acids. CDR1 is SGHRS and CDR2 is YFSETQ in the germline V gene. DNA of the CDR3: TGCGCCAGCAGACAGGGTTACAGGGTCAGTGATACGCAGTATTTT. This sequence encodes CASRQGYRVSDTQYF.

The chain employs TRBV23-1 and TRBJ1-5; the D gene is possibly TRBD1 (6 bases). TRBV23-1 is noted as an ORF with a role that remains uncertain. V lost 6 bases to trimming and J lost 7 bases, with 19 bases between them. The CDR3 totals 15 residues. The CDR3 reads CASSVGDRRGQPQHF. CDR3 bases: TGCGCCAGCAGCGTGGGAGACAGGAGGGGCCAGCCCCAGCATTTT.

The chain links TRBV13 to TRBJ2-7; D unclear. V dropped 3 bases and J dropped 3 bases, with 3 bases sitting between them. Germline assignment: CDR1 PRHDT and CDR2 FYEKMQ (reference sequence). CDR3 size: 11 residues. The CDR3 loop reads CASSLNYEQYF. The CDR3 DNA reads as TGTGCCAGCAGCTTGAACTACGAGCAGTACTTC.

V is TRBV27 and J is TRBJ1-2, with 7 nucleotides matching TRBD1. The junction had 10 bases not matched to a gene; V was cut back by 4 bases and J by 11 bases. Germline V lookup: CDR1 MNHEY, CDR2 SMNVEV (reference sequence). CDR3 length: 13 residues. The CDR3 coding sequence is TGTGCCAGCAGTTACCGGGACAGCGGGGGATACACCTTC. Protein: CASSYRDSGGYTF.

The chain is built from TRBV28 and TRBJ2-5; D is perhaps TRBD1 (6 bases). Trimming removed 6 bases at V and 5 bases at J, with 13 bases between. This CDR3 is 13 amino acids long. Per germline, CDR1 MDHEN and CDR2 SYDVKM. CDR3: CASSPRQGETQYF. The CDR3 DNA sequence: TGTGCCAGCAGCCCTCGCCAGGGGGAGACCCAGTACTTC.

The chain employs TRBV4-1 and TRBJ1-2; TRBD1 matches 7 bases. Germline V gene lookup returns CDR1 MGHRA and CDR2 YSYEKL. This CDR3 contains 15 residues. V dropped 1 base and J dropped 4; count of bases not matched to a gene: 6. Here the CDR3 reads CASSQGPGGGYGYTF. Here the CDR3 DNA reads TGCGCCAGCAGCCAAGGCCCAGGGGGGGGCTATGGCTACACCTTC.

There are a few counts of this clone. This chain joins TRBV19 and TRBJ1-5; D gene uncertain. This CDR3 has 18 amino acids. The germline gives CDR1 LNHDA, CDR2 SQIVND (reference sequence). The ends were cut back, 1 base at V and 0 bases at J, with 16 bases in the middle. CDR3 protein: CASSIAPPGLNSNQPQHF. The DNA of the CDR3 is TGTGCCAGTAGTATAGCTCCCCCGGGCCTCAATAGCAATCAGCCCCAGCATTTT.

The rearrangement uses TRBV15 and TRBJ1-3; D remains ambiguous. V lost 1 base to trimming and J lost 0 bases, with 4 bases between them. The CDR3 spans 14 residues. Germline CDR1 reads LNHNV; CDR2 reads YYDKDF (reference sequence). CDR3: CATSRGNSGNTIYF. The CDR3 DNA reads TGTGCCACCAGCAGAGGAAACTCTGGAAACACCATATATTTT.

V usage is TRBV11-2 and J usage is TRBJ2-3; 8 nucleotides match TRBD2. Germline V gives CDR1 SGHAT, CDR2 FQNNGV. This CDR3 spans 14 amino acids. The V segment lost 6 bases and the J segment 0 bases; nucleotides outside the gene matches: 2. The chain's CDR3 is CASSSSGSTDTQYF. CDR3 DNA sequence: TGTGCCAGCAGTTCTAGCGGGAGCACAGATACGCAGTATTTT.

V gene TRBV5-8 combines with J gene TRBJ2-2; D not certain. Between the trimmed V and J ends, which lost 1 base and 4 bases, there was a span of 11 bases. Germline V gene sequence: CDR1 SGHTS, CDR2 YDEGEE. The CDR3 totals 15 residues. The CDR3 loop is CASSLYGSRTGELFF. CDR3 coding DNA: TGTGCCAGCAGCTTGTATGGTAGCCGCACCGGGGAGCTGTTTTTT.

This clone showed up just once. The chain recombines TRBV27 with TRBJ2-3; 8 bases agree with TRBD1. CDR3 length: 15 amino acids. In germline, CDR1 is MNHEY, CDR2 SMNVEV (reference sequence). V shed 11 bases, J shed 3 bases, and the junction held 13 bases outside the gene matches. The CDR3 protein is CACRGDRGLTDTQYF. The DNA for the CDR3 is TGTGCCTGCCGTGGAGACAGGGGATTGACAGATACGCAGTATTTT.

This rearrangement joins TRBV7-9 to TRBJ2-5, with TRBD2 as a possible D gene (5 bases). Germline V gene data show CDR1 as SEHNR and CDR2 as FQNEAQ (reference sequence). V dropped 1 base and J dropped 2 bases, with 5 bases sitting between them. The CDR3 extends over 13 amino acids. The CDR3 region is CASSLGLQETQYF. The CDR3 nucleotides are TGTGCCAGCAGCTTAGGACTACAAGAGACCCAGTACTTC.

Only one count was recorded for this clone. V gene TRBV18 combines with J gene TRBJ2-7, with 15 bases lining up with TRBD2. CDR3 size: 20 residues. The V gene end was trimmed by 5 bases and the J gene end by 0 bases; junction bases not matched to a gene: 14. Germline loops: CDR1 KGHSH, CDR2 LQKENI. The CDR3 DNA reads TGTGCCAGCTCAGCGACCACAACCGGGACTAGCGGGAGGTACTCCTACGAGCAGTACTTC. Amino acid sequence: CASSATTTGTSGRYSYEQYF.

V gene TRBV6-1 combines with J gene TRBJ2-7; D remains ambiguous. Trimming removed 2 bases from V and 0 bases from J, with 11 bases in between. This CDR3 region has 15 residues. Germline V gene lookup returns CDR1 MNHNS and CDR2 SASEGT. The CDR3 protein is CASSEFRKNSYEQYF. For the CDR3, the DNA is TGTGCCAGCAGTGAATTCCGCAAGAACTCCTACGAGCAGTACTTC.

V gene TRBV5-1 combines with J gene TRBJ2-7, with 13 nucleotides matching TRBD2. CDR3 length: 15 amino acids. Unmatched junction bases numbered 2, after V lost 0 bases and J lost 5 bases. The germline CDR1 and CDR2 sequences are SGHRS and YFSETQ. Written as DNA, the CDR3 is TGCGCCAGCAGCTTGGTGGGACTAGCGGGAAACGAGCAGTACTTC. It codes for CASSLVGLAGNEQYF.

V gene TRBV27 combines with J gene TRBJ2-1; 7 nucleotides align to TRBD2. From germline, CDR1 is MNHEY and CDR2 SMNVEV (reference sequence). CDR3 length: 16 amino acids. With 6 bases clipped from V and 9 bases from J, the junction kept 17 bases outside the gene matches. CDR3 in amino acids: CASSTLRDYPAPEQFF. In DNA form, the CDR3 reads TGTGCCAGCAGCACCCTCCGGGACTATCCCGCCCCTGAGCAGTTCTTC.

The rearrangement links TRBV29-1 to TRBJ2-1; 9 nucleotides agree with TRBD1. The length of the CDR3 is 16 residues. The V segment lost 0 bases and the J segment 2 bases; nucleotides outside the gene matches: 5. The germline V gene encodes CDR1 SQVTM and CDR2 ANQGSEA. The CDR3 loop is CSVEDPGTGPYNEQFF. The CDR3 DNA reads TGCAGCGTTGAAGATCCGGGGACAGGGCCCTACAATGAGCAGTTCTTC.

The chain employs TRBV11-3 and TRBJ2-1, with 7 bases identical to TRBD2. In germline, CDR1 is SGHNT, CDR2 YENEEA. CDR3 length: 18 residues. V lost 5 bases to trimming and J lost 1 base; unmatched junction nucleotides: 14. The CDR3 nucleotides read TGTGCCAGCAGCCCAAGACCTCTCCCGGGACTATCCTACAATGAGCAGTTCTTC. Translated, it gives CASSPRPLPGLSYNEQFF.

For the CDR3, the DNA is TGTGCCAGTAGGAAACAGGGGGACTATGGCTACACCTTC. It is translated as CASRKQGDYGYTF. The rearrangement links TRBV19 to TRBJ1-2; 8 bases are a match to TRBD1. The CDR3 sequence is 13 residues long. J was trimmed by 3 bases and V by 6 bases; bases with no gene match: 3. CDR1 and CDR2 (germline): LNHDA, SQIVND (reference sequence).

This clone was found a few times. The V gene is TRBV19, the J gene TRBJ1-1; unclear D gene. The V and J ends lost 5 bases and 7 bases respectively, with 20 bases between them. From germline, CDR1 is LNHDA and CDR2 SQIVND (reference sequence). The CDR3 has 15 amino acids. The DNA for the CDR3 is TGTGCCAGTAGTCCTTCGGGTAGGGTAGAGGGTGAAGCTTTCTTT. Translated, it gives CASSPSGRVEGEAFF. Full variable domain (outside the CDR3, taken from reference TRBV19 and TRBJ1-1): DGGITQSPKYLFRKEGQNVTLSCEQNLNHDAMYWYRQDPGQGLRLIYYSQIVNDFQKGDIAEGYSVSREKKESFPLTVTSAQKNPTAFYLCASSPSGRVEGEAFFGQGTRLTVV.

The V and J genes are TRBV5-1 and TRBJ2-2, with 9 bases that match TRBD1. This CDR3 has 15 amino acids. Germline loops: CDR1 SGHRS, CDR2 YFSETQ. Trimming at V came to 4 bases and at J to 2 bases, leaving 3 bases not matched to a gene. CDR3 sequence reads: CASSQGQGNTGELFF. In nucleotides, the CDR3 is TGCGCCAGCAGCCAGGGACAGGGAAACACCGGGGAGCTGTTTTTT.

This clone was counted once. The rearrangement links TRBV5-1 to TRBJ2-7; D assignment may be TRBD1 or TRBD2 (7 bases each). CDR3 length: 15 amino acids. Germline CDR1 SGHRS, CDR2 YFSETQ. V lost 4 bases to trimming and J lost 4 bases, with 18 bases between them. The CDR3 spells CASSPGRGGLYEQYF. The CDR3, as DNA: TGCGCCAGCAGCCCGGGCAGGGGGGGTCTTTACGAGCAGTACTTC. Variable domain in full (rest from reference TRBV5-1 and TRBJ2-7): KAGVTQTPRYLIKTRGQQVTLSCSPISGHRSVSWYQQTPGQGLQFLFEYFSETQRNKGNFPGRFSGRQFSNSRSEMNVSTLELGDSALYLCASSPGRGGLYEQYFGPGTRLTVT.

This chain joins TRBV10-3 and TRBJ2-3, with 12 bases fitting TRBD2. V trimming: 8 bases; J trimming: 2 bases; junction bases outside the gene matches: 5. The V gene's germline CDR1 is ENHRY and CDR2 SYGVKD. The CDR3 has 15 residues. The CDR3 loop reads CAIASGRADTDTQYF. Written as DNA, the CDR3 is TGTGCCATCGCTAGCGGGAGGGCCGACACAGATACGCAGTATTTT.

The chain carries TRBV5-1 and TRBJ1-1, with TRBD1 identical over 7 bases. This CDR3 is built from 13 residues. Germline CDR1 and CDR2: SGHRS and YFSETQ. With V trimmed by 2 bases and J by 4 bases, 2 bases remained unmatched. The DNA for the CDR3 is TGCGCCAGCAGCTTAAGGGGGCGCACTGAAGCTTTCTTT. It specifies CASSLRGRTEAFF. The whole variable domain, remainder taken from reference TRBV5-1 and TRBJ1-1, is KAGVTQTPRYLIKTRGQQVTLSCSPISGHRSVSWYQQTPGQGLQFLFEYFSETQRNKGNFPGRFSGRQFSNSRSEMNVSTLELGDSALYLCASSLRGRTEAFFGQGTRLTVV.